This is a list of T cell receptor beta chains from one sample in a study of blood T cell repertoires in COVID-19. Produced via immunoSEQ multiplex PCR; TCRdb's table is partial and in-frame only. This table has under 350,000 clones, roughly 86% appearing once. The sequencing input was PBMCs or T cells enriched from blood (not recorded which). The receptors were gathered from a young woman who had recovered from COVID-19. Both conserved end residues are part of each CDR3. The order of the fields is CDR3 DNA, CDR3 protein, J gene, clone size, D gene, V gene. D genes are given only for firm matches. Only some rows state a clone size, as once, few, many or a class for expanded clones.

CDR3nt: TGTGCCTGGAGTGTACTTCTGGGAGAGACCGATTCACCCCTCCACTTT; CDR3aa: CAWSVLLGETDSPLHF; j_gene: TRBJ1-6; abundance: -; d_gene: -; v_gene: TRBV30
CDR3nt: TGCGCCAGCAGCTTACAATTTCCCGGCGACAGGGTAACTAAGGAGCAGTACTTC; CDR3aa: CASSLQFPGDRVTKEQYF; j_gene: TRBJ2-7; abundance: -; d_gene: TRBD1; v_gene: TRBV5-1
CDR3nt: TGCAGTGCTAGTGAGGGACAGTGGCGCTACACCTTC; CDR3aa: CSASEGQWRYTF; j_gene: TRBJ1-2; abundance: once; d_gene: TRBD1; v_gene: TRBV20-1
CDR3nt: TGTGCCAGCAGCTCAACCCGCCGGACAGGGGTAAACTACGAGCAGTACTTC; CDR3aa: CASSSTRRTGVNYEQYF; j_gene: TRBJ2-7; abundance: -; d_gene: TRBD1; v_gene: TRBV7-2
CDR3nt: TGTGCCAGTAGTATGAGGGGGTCCCTCCAAGAGACCCAGTACTTC; CDR3aa: CASSMRGSLQETQYF; j_gene: TRBJ2-5; abundance: many; d_gene: -; v_gene: TRBV19
CDR3nt: TGCAGCGTTCTTGGACAGGATATCTACAATGAGCAGTTCTTC; CDR3aa: CSVLGQDIYNEQFF; j_gene: TRBJ2-1; abundance: -; d_gene: TRBD1; v_gene: TRBV29-1
CDR3nt: TGTGCCACCAGCAGGATCAGGACGGGGTATGGCTACACCTTC; CDR3aa: CATSRIRTGYGYTF; j_gene: TRBJ1-2; abundance: -; d_gene: -; v_gene: TRBV15
CDR3nt: TGTGCCAGCAGCCAAGATCCCCCCTCACTAGCGGTTATCACAGATACGCAGTATTTT; CDR3aa: CASSQDPPSLAVITDTQYF; j_gene: TRBJ2-3; abundance: -; d_gene: TRBD2; v_gene: TRBV3-1/TRBV3-2
CDR3nt: TGTGCCAGCAGCGGAACCGGGACAGGGTCCTACGAGCAGTACTTC; CDR3aa: CASSGTGTGSYEQYF; j_gene: TRBJ2-7; abundance: -; d_gene: TRBD1; v_gene: TRBV5-4
CDR3nt: TGCGCCAGCAGCTCTTGGACTGGCACTGAAGCTTTCTTT; CDR3aa: CASSSWTGTEAFF; j_gene: TRBJ1-1; abundance: -; d_gene: -; v_gene: TRBV5-1
CDR3nt: TGTGCCAGCAGTCCTATCCCGAACAGGGGGCGAAACTATGGCTACACCTTC; CDR3aa: CASSPIPNRGRNYGYTF; j_gene: TRBJ1-2; abundance: -; d_gene: TRBD1; v_gene: TRBV27
CDR3nt: TGCGCCAGCAGCTTGACGGCAGGGTCCTACGAGCAGTACTTC; CDR3aa: CASSLTAGSYEQYF; j_gene: TRBJ2-7; abundance: once; d_gene: -; v_gene: TRBV5-1
CDR3nt: TGTGCCAGCAGCTTTGGGACTAGCGGGTTCACAGATACGCAGTATTTT; CDR3aa: CASSFGTSGFTDTQYF; j_gene: TRBJ2-3; abundance: -; d_gene: TRBD2; v_gene: TRBV5-8
CDR3nt: TGTGCCAGCAGTCTGGGGACTGCTTACAATGAGCAGTTCTTC; CDR3aa: CASSLGTAYNEQFF; j_gene: TRBJ2-1; abundance: many; d_gene: -; v_gene: TRBV7-9
CDR3nt: TGTGCCAGCAGCGGCCAGAATAGCCTAGTGGCTTTCTTT; CDR3aa: CASSGQNSLVAFF; j_gene: TRBJ1-1; abundance: -; d_gene: -; v_gene: TRBV7-2
CDR3nt: TGTGCCAGCAGCTCCAGCACGGGGGGCACTGAAGCTTTCTTT; CDR3aa: CASSSSTGGTEAFF; j_gene: TRBJ1-1; abundance: -; d_gene: -; v_gene: TRBV7-9
CDR3nt: TGTGCCAGCAGGTACTCAGGGGATCGCACTGAAGCTTTCTTT; CDR3aa: CASRYSGDRTEAFF; j_gene: TRBJ1-1; abundance: -; d_gene: -; v_gene: TRBV27
CDR3nt: TGTGCCAGCAGCTTAGTAAGGGGCGCTGAAGCTTTCTTT; CDR3aa: CASSLVRGAEAFF; j_gene: TRBJ1-1; abundance: few; d_gene: -; v_gene: TRBV7-3